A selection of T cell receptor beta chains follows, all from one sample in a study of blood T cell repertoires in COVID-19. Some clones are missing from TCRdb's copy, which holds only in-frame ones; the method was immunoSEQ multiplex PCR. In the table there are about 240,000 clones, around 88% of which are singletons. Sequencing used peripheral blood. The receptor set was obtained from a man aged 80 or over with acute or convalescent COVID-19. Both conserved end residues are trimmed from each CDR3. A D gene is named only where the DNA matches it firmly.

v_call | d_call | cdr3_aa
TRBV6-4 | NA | ASSVTGGGQETQY
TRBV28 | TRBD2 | ASSPGGLAGGPRQF
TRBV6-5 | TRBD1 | ASSLGGSGQPQH
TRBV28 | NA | ASQRDLGGAQPQH
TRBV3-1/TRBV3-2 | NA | ASSLSVRGGPIYGYT
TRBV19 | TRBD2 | ASSIPTTSGGADTQY
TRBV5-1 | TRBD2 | ASSLAGLAGEEQY
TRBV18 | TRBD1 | ASSPIGVMDRLKTDNSPLH
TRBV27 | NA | ASRVGGAPLH
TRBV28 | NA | ASLTAGEGGYT
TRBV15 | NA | AIPAGQANEKLF
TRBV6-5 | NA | ASSYSNTHLYNEQF
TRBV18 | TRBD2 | ASSPLPGLAGTYNEQF
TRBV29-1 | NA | SAGMTALYGYT
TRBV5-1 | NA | ASSLQGGEETQY
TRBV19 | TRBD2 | ASSIEGTSGGYEQY
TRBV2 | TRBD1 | ASKTGTPGELF
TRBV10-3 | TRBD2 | AIGDPPGLAGANEQF
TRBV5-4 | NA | ASSLQGQGTEAF
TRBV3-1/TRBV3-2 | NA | ASSLSGGNTEAF
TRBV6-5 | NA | ASSYTERNTEAF
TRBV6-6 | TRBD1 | ASSYKTGDVETQY
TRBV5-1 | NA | ASSFGRARGDGYT
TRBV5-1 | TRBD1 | ASSTTGTGGVGANVLT
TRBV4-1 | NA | ASSSRDTRYGYT
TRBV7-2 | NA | ASSEANKAF
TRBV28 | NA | ASSRDTHNEQF
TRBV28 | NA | ASSHEDSRHGYT
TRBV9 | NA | ASSVRGNTGELF
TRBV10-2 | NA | ASSDIGGGAREKLF
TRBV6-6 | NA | ASSYEGEYEQY